Below, 9 T cell receptor beta chains from the same sample are listed, as sequenced in a study of blood T cell repertoires in COVID-19. TCRdb's table, derived via immunoSEQ multiplex PCR, lists solely in-frame clones and lacks some. The repertoire consists of over 200,000 clones, with roughly nine tenths occurring once and the leading ten covering 1.9%. The sample was peripheral blood. Receptors originate from a man aged 35 to 55 with active or convalescent COVID-19.

This clone showed up just a few times. This chain uses TRBV28 with TRBJ1-5; D gene ambiguous. The CDR3 spans 12 residues. The germline CDR1 and CDR2 sequences are MDHEN and SYDVKM. Between the trimmed V and J ends, which lost 7 bases and 5 bases, there was a span of 9 bases. The CDR3 spells CASTDGYQPQHF. CDR3 bases: TGTGCCAGCACTGACGGGTATCAGCCCCAGCATTTT.

This clone was seen once. This chain uses TRBV5-6 with TRBJ2-3, with 8 bases matching TRBD2. The V gene end was trimmed by 4 bases and the J gene end by 5 bases; junction bases not matched to a gene: 9. CDR1 and CDR2 (germline): SGHDT, YYEEEE. This CDR3 contains 15 residues. As DNA, the CDR3 is TGTGCCAGCAGCGGCTACGGGAGGGCTGAAGATACGCAGTATTTT. It is translated as CASSGYGRAEDTQYF.

The V gene is TRBV3-1 (or the pseudogene TRBV3-2), the J gene TRBJ1-5; TRBD1 matches at 10 bases. This CDR3 has 16 amino acids. The V gene end was trimmed by 4 bases and the J gene end by 4 bases; junction bases not matched to a gene: 7. Germline values: CDR1 LGHDT, CDR2 YNNKEL (reference sequence). This CDR3 is CASSLSGTGVNQPQHF. In DNA form, the CDR3 reads TGTGCCAGCAGCCTTTCCGGGACAGGGGTTAATCAGCCCCAGCATTTT.

The V call is TRBV7-9, the J call TRBJ2-1; 11 nucleotides line up with TRBD2. The CDR3 sequence is 19 residues long. The germline CDR1 and CDR2 sequences are SEHNR and FQNEAQ (reference sequence). Germline trimming cut 4 bases from V and 8 bases from J; bases unmatched to any gene: 19. The CDR3, as DNA: TGTGCCAGCAGCTCGGGACTAGCGGTATTCGTAAGGCCCAGCGATGAGCAGTTCTTC. Residues: CASSSGLAVFVRPSDEQFF.

The chain is built from TRBV30 and TRBJ1-6; 7 positions agree with TRBD1. The CDR3 is 15 amino acids. Germline-derived CDR1 and CDR2 are GTSNPN and SVGIG (reference sequence). The V segment lost 5 bases and the J segment 7 bases; nucleotides outside the gene matches: 11. The CDR3 region has the DNA TGTGCCTGGCGCCTTCATGTGACAGGGAATTCACCCCTCCACTTT. Its protein is CAWRLHVTGNSPLHF.

The genes are TRBV5-1 and TRBJ1-2; D unclear. Per the germline V gene, CDR1 is SGHRS and CDR2 is YFSETQ. The CDR3 runs to 14 residues. V was shortened by 4 bases and J by 5 bases, with 15 bases between the two germline ends. Here the CDR3 reads CASSPRISAYGYTF. CDR3 DNA: TGCGCCAGCAGCCCCCGCATATCCGCGTATGGCTACACCTTC.

This chain uses TRBV28 with TRBJ2-1, with D possibly TRBD1 on 6 matching bases. CDR3 length: 14 residues. Germline values: CDR1 MDHEN, CDR2 SYDVKM. V was pared by 2 bases and J by 7 bases, with 12 bases between. The CDR3 DNA reads as TGTGCCAGCAGTTTAAAAACAGGGTGGAATGAGCAGTTCTTC. Translating gives CASSLKTGWNEQFF. Filled out from reference TRBV28 and TRBJ2-1, the complete variable domain reads DVKVTQSSRYLVKRTGEKVFLECVQDMDHENMFWYRQDPGLGLRLIYFSYDVKMKEKGDIPEGYSVSREKKERFSLILESASTNQTSMYLCASSLKTGWNEQFFGPGTRLTVL.

The chain uses TRBV30 and TRBJ2-7; 9 bases fit TRBD1. V dropped 0 bases and J dropped 4; count of bases not matched to a gene: 7. The CDR3 consists of 15 residues. Per the germline V gene, CDR1 is GTSNPN and CDR2 is SVGIG (reference sequence). The DNA of the CDR3 is TGTGCCTGGAGTGTCGGGACAGGGATAATATACGAGCAGTACTTC. It specifies CAWSVGTGIIYEQYF.

The chain links TRBV27 to TRBJ2-7, with a tentative D call TRBD2 (7 bases). V was shortened by 7 bases and J by 2 bases, with 15 bases between the two germline ends. The germline CDR1 and CDR2 sequences are MNHEY and SMNVEV (reference sequence). The CDR3 extends over 14 amino acids. Here the CDR3 reads CASKLGGAPYEQYF. The CDR3 region has the DNA TGTGCCAGCAAACTAGGGGGGGCTCCCTACGAGCAGTACTTC.